Shown below are 6 T cell receptor beta chains from a single sample sequenced in a study of PD-1 blockade in classical Hodgkin lymphoma. Here immunoSEQ multiplex PCR was the method, and the copy in TCRdb shows in-frame clones only, minus some. The table shows 20,000 to 30,000 clones, with roughly 88% occurring only once. Time point given: cycle 4 day 1 (C4D1), after less than seven weeks of nivolumab. Patients all relapsed after autologous stem cell transplantation, and there was variation in brentuximab vedotin exposure. This specimen was peripheral blood mononuclear cells (PBMCs), taken before the fourth cycle of nivolumab. The source is a human donor with classical Hodgkin lymphoma.

The genes are TRBV7-9 and TRBJ2-2; D is undetermined. Trimming took off 1 base at V and 3 bases at J, with 15 bases between the two ends. This CDR3 is built from 17 residues. From germline, CDR1 is SEHNR and CDR2 FQNEAQ (reference sequence). The DNA for the CDR3 is TGTGCCAGCAGCTTAGGAAATATGGGTGCCCACACCGGGGAGCTGTTTTTT. Translated: CASSLGNMGAHTGELFF.

This chain connects TRBV5-6 to TRBJ2-1; 10 bases are a match to TRBD2. CDR1 is SGHDT, CDR2 YYEEEE, per germline. This CDR3 comprises 15 residues. The V and J ends lost 5 bases and 8 bases, in that order; junction bases with no gene match: 10. DNA of the CDR3: TGTGCCAGCAGTTACCAGCGGGGGGGCGGCTATGAGCAGTTCTTC. It yields the protein CASSYQRGGGYEQFF.

V usage is TRBV7-9 and J usage is TRBJ2-7; tentatively, D is TRBD1 or TRBD2 (5 bases each). Per germline, CDR1 SEHNR and CDR2 FQNEAQ (reference sequence). Trimming removed 4 bases from V and 0 bases from J, with 13 bases in between. There are 15 residues in the CDR3. This CDR3 reads CASSSGTVSSYEQYF. CDR3 nucleotide sequence: TGTGCCAGCAGCTCCGGGACGGTGAGCTCCTACGAGCAGTACTTC. Full variable domain (rest looked up from reference TRBV7-9 and TRBJ2-7): DTGVSQNPRHKITKRGQNVTFRCDPISEHNRLYWYRQTLGQGPEFLTYFQNEAQLEKSRLLSDRFSAERPKGSFSTLEIQRTEQGDSAMYLCASSSGTVSSYEQYFGPGTRLTVT.

The sample holds a few counts of this clone. This chain links TRBV5-6 with TRBJ1-1, with 8 nucleotides matching TRBD1. The CDR3 spans 13 residues. V shed 5 bases and J 9 bases; nucleotides not matched to a gene: 9. Per the germline V gene, CDR1 is SGHDT and CDR2 is YYEEEE. The CDR3 DNA reads as TGTGCCAGCAGTTTAATAGGGACAGGTAAAGCTTTCTTT. It is translated as CASSLIGTGKAFF.

The chain carries TRBV28 and TRBJ1-2; D not certain. The V end lost 6 bases, the J end lost 5 bases, and 7 bases lay between the germline ends. Germline loops: CDR1 MDHEN, CDR2 SYDVKM. The CDR3 runs to 11 residues. This chain's CDR3 is CASSFGYGYTF. DNA for the CDR3: TGTGCCAGCAGCTTCGGTTATGGCTACACCTTC.

This chain connects TRBV30 to TRBJ2-7; TRBD1 matches 7 bases. The CDR3 consists of 12 residues. In germline, CDR1 is GTSNPN, CDR2 SVGIG (reference sequence). The J segment lost 3 bases and the V segment lost 2 bases, leaving 1 base of the junction unmatched. CDR3 bases: TGTGCCTGGAGTCCAGGGGGCTACGAGCAGTACTTC. It encodes CAWSPGGYEQYF.